These T cell receptor beta chains were read from a single sample in a study. In TCRdb, the 5' RACE reads were re-called with MiXCR into one record per CDR3 protein. The repertoire holds about 62,000 distinct CDR3 sequences, with 25% to 30% as singletons. Sequencing input: tumor-infiltrating naive CD4+ T cells sorted from the breast tumor. The receptors originated from a female donor with breast cancer. Both conserved end residues are part of each CDR3. Fields, in order: clone size, D gene, J gene, V gene, CDR3 DNA, CDR3 protein. D genes are given only for firm matches. Clone size, where shown, is once, few, many, or a class for clones that have expanded.

many,-,TRBJ2-5,TRBV5-1,TGCGCCAGCTCTAGGACTACCCAAGAGACCCAGTACTTC,CASSRTTQETQYF
many,TRBD2,TRBJ2-7,TRBV9,TGTGCCAGCAGCTTCCACGGGACTAGCGGGCCCTACGAGCAGTACTTC,CASSFHGTSGPYEQYF
-,TRBD1,TRBJ2-1,TRBV24-1,TGTGCCACCTCCGACAGGGTTCATGAGCAGTTCTTC,CATSDRVHEQFF
once,TRBD2,TRBJ2-3,TRBV20-1,TGCAGTGCTGGGGGGACTAGCGGGGAGACAGATACGCAGTATTTT,CSAGGTSGETDTQYF
once,-,TRBJ1-2,TRBV6-5,TGTGCCAGCGGGAGGGGGAACTATGGCTACACCTTC,CASGRGNYGYTF
-,-,TRBJ2-1,TRBV24-1,TGTGCCACCAGTGATTCTCGCGGGACCTACTACAATGAGCAGTTCTTC,CATSDSRGTYYNEQFF
few,-,TRBJ1-1,TRBV6-1,TGTGCCAGTCTCCAACAGGGCTCGGTCACTGAAGCTTTCTTT,CASLQQGSVTEAFF
-,TRBD2,TRBJ2-3,TRBV9,TGTGCCAGCAGCCAACTAGCGGCCAGCACAGATACGCAGTATTTT,CASSQLAASTDTQYF
few,-,TRBJ2-7,TRBV6-1,TGTGCCAGCAGTGACCGCAGGGGAGACGAGCAGTACTTC,CASSDRRGDEQYF
few,-,TRBJ2-4,TRBV25-1,TGTGCCAGCAGTGAAGGCTTATCCGCCAAAAACATTCAGTACTTC,CASSEGLSAKNIQYF
many,-,TRBJ2-5,TRBV7-9,TGTGCCAGCAGCTTAGCGGGCCTGGGACGGATACAAGAGACCCAGTACTTC,CASSLAGLGRIQETQYF
-,-,TRBJ1-1,TRBV12-3/TRBV12-4,TGTGCCAGCACCCTTCTAGGGGGGAACACTGAAGCTTTCTTT,CASTLLGGNTEAFF
many,-,TRBJ1-1,TRBV20-1,TGCAGTGCTAGAGATTCAGGGGTACGGACTGAAGCTTTCTTT,CSARDSGVRTEAFF
few,TRBD1,TRBJ2-1,TRBV24-1,TGTGCCACCAGGGGGGACAGCTCCTACAATGAGCAGTTCTTC,CATRGDSSYNEQFF
-,TRBD1,TRBJ1-3,TRBV7-9,TGTGCCAGCAGCTTAACCGGGACAGCAGCGTACCGAAACACCATATATTTT,CASSLTGTAAYRNTIYF
few,-,TRBJ2-4,TRBV20-1,TGCAGTGCTAGAGGCCCTAGGAGGGCCAGCAAAAACATTCAGTACTTC,CSARGPRRASKNIQYF
few,-,TRBJ2-6,TRBV18,TGTGCCAGCTCACAGTACTCTGGGGCCAACGTCCTGACTTTC,CASSQYSGANVLTF
few,-,TRBJ1-5,TRBV4-1,TGCGCCAGCAGCCAAGATCGGAATCAGCCCCAGCATTTT,CASSQDRNQPQHF
few,-,TRBJ1-1,TRBV6-1,TGTGCCAGCAAATCATCGGGCTCTAACACTGAAGCTTTCTTT,CASKSSGSNTEAFF
many,-,TRBJ2-3,TRBV4-1,TGCGCCAGCAGCCAAGATCGGGTCGGGGGAGATACGCAGTATTTT,CASSQDRVGGDTQYF
few,TRBD1,TRBJ2-3,TRBV7-2,TGTGCCAGCAGCCAAGGACAGGGTCGGGGCACAGATACGCAGTATTTT,CASSQGQGRGTDTQYF
-,-,TRBJ2-7,TRBV7-9,TGTGCCAGCAGCTTAACACTCAACTCCTACGAGCAGTACTTC,CASSLTLNSYEQYF
-,-,TRBJ1-6,TRBV6-1,TGTGCCAGCGGTGAAGCGGCCGGGATCCATGGGGAGGCCCTCCACTTT,CASGEAAGIHGEALHF
-,-,TRBJ2-5,TRBV12-3/TRBV12-4,TGTGCCAGCAGACCCGCGGGGCAAGAGACCCAGTACTTC,CASRPAGQETQYF
-,-,TRBJ1-5,TRBV2,TGTGCCAGCAGTTCAATGGACGGTTATAGCAATCAGCCCCAGCATTTT,CASSSMDGYSNQPQHF
many,TRBD2,TRBJ2-7,TRBV15,TGTGCCACCAGCAGAGATACCGGGACTAGCTACGAGCAGTACTTC,CATSRDTGTSYEQYF
few,-,TRBJ1-2,TRBV20-1,TGCAGTGCTAGAGATCGCCAGGGGTGGGGCTACACCTTC,CSARDRQGWGYTF
-,TRBD1,TRBJ2-7,TRBV12-3/TRBV12-4,TGTGCCAGCAGTTCGACAGGGGTGCCCTACGAGCAGTACTTC,CASSSTGVPYEQYF
few,TRBD1,TRBJ1-1,TRBV5-1,TGCGCCAGCAGCGCGGGACAGGGATCCACTGAAGCTTTCTTT,CASSAGQGSTEAFF
-,-,TRBJ2-5,TRBV20-1,TGCAGTGCTCTGTCGGAGGGAGACCAAGAGACCCAGTACTTC,CSALSEGDQETQYF
-,TRBD2,TRBJ2-1,TRBV5-1,TGCGCCGGCAGCTTGGTGGCGGGAGGCAACAATGAGCAGTTCTTC,CAGSLVAGGNNEQFF
few,-,TRBJ2-6,TRBV9,TGTGCCAGCAGCGTATATCCTCCTGGGGCCAACGTCCTGACTTTC,CASSVYPPGANVLTF
-,TRBD1,TRBJ1-1,TRBV28,TGTGCCAGCAGTTTAGGGACAGATCTAATTATGAACACTGAAGCTTTCTTT,CASSLGTDLIMNTEAFF
-,-,TRBJ2-1,TRBV7-9,TGTGCCAGCAGCTTCAACAATGAGCAGTTCTTC,CASSFNNEQFF
-,TRBD1,TRBJ1-1,TRBV29-1,TGCAGCGTTGAAGGGACAGGGGGCACTGAAGCTTTCTTT,CSVEGTGGTEAFF
-,-,TRBJ2-7,TRBV6-2/TRBV6-3,TGTGCCAGCAGAGGACTCAAGGGGCACGAGCAGTACTTC,CASRGLKGHEQYF